This TCR beta chain is drawn from a study of vaccination and CD4 T cells after COVID-19. Sequencing of the DNA from cultured CD4+ T cells was carried out with the Oncomine TCR Beta short-read assay. TCRdb recomputed calls from the PCR reads with MiXCR, one row per CDR3 protein. The sample includes some 16,000 distinct CDR3 sequences, more than 45% of them seen just once. As regards this clonotype: Its target is unknown.

As to treatment: roughly 10-day PBMC culture with coronavirus spike peptide pools or control peptides (ViraFEST assay). The germline CDR1 and CDR2 sequences are LNHDA and SQIVND (reference sequence). This CDR3 is 15 amino acids long. V gave up 5 bases and J gave up 5 bases; unmatched junction bases: 11. Material for sequencing was CD4+ T cells from blood, cultured in vitro. The receptor was derived from a human donor who had recovered from COVID-19. This chain uses TRBV19 with TRBJ1-1; 7 bases align to TRBD1. For the CDR3, the DNA is TGTGCCAGTAGTTTTCGCCGACAGGGCGGAACTGAAGCTTTCTTT. It translates to CASSFRRQGGTEAFF.